The 32 T cell receptor beta chains given below trace back to one sample, sequenced in a study of brain T cells in children with intractable seizures. Assay used: immunoSEQ multiplex PCR; TCRdb lists only in-frame clones, some missing. Here the sample spans 110,000 or so clones, 90% to 95% being singletons. The sequenced sample was peripheral blood, obtained at surgery. These receptor sequences come from a boy younger than two with hemimegalencephaly and intractable seizures.

This chain links TRBV27 with TRBJ2-7, with D perhaps matching TRBD1 (5 bases). V dropped 5 bases and J dropped 0 bases, with 11 bases sitting between them. This CDR3 is 14 amino acids long. Germline loops: CDR1 MNHEY, CDR2 SMNVEV (reference sequence). The CDR3 DNA reads as TGTGCCAGCAGTGATAGGGGCAGCTCCTACGAGCAGTACTTC. Encoded protein: CASSDRGSSYEQYF.

This clone was seen a single time. CDR3 sequence (DNA): TGTGCCAGCAGTTCCCTAAGGGGAGAACTAGCGGGAGGGCAAGAGACCCAGTACTTC. Translated, it gives CASSSLRGELAGGQETQYF. The chain recombines TRBV6-4 with TRBJ2-5; 13 nucleotides line up with TRBD2. Germline lookup yields CDR1 MRHNA and CDR2 SNTAGT. CDR3 length: 19 residues. Trimming cost V 5 bases and J 2 bases; bases outside gene matches: 14.

V usage is TRBV5-8 and J usage is TRBJ2-3, with 14 bases fitting TRBD2. Trimming took 3 bases from V and 4 from J; bases not matched to a gene: 4. The length of the CDR3 is 16 residues. The V gene's germline CDR1 is SGHTS and CDR2 YDEGEE. The CDR3: CASSWGTSGRPDTQYF. The CDR3 nucleotides are TGTGCCAGCAGCTGGGGGACTAGCGGGAGACCAGATACGCAGTATTTT. The full variable domain, rest sourced from reference TRBV5-8 and TRBJ2-3, is EAGVTQSPTHLIKTRGQQATLRCSPISGHTSVYWYQQALGLGLQFLLWYDEGEERNRGNFPPRFSGRQFPNYSSELNVNALELEDSALYLCASSWGTSGRPDTQYFGPGTRLTVL.

This clone was picked up one time. V is TRBV7-9 and J is TRBJ2-3; D is uncertain. Per the germline V gene, CDR1 is SEHNR and CDR2 is FQNEAQ (reference sequence). The CDR3 runs 15 residues. With 1 base removed from V and 6 bases from J, the gap between germline ends came to 14 bases. CDR3 sequence (DNA): TGTGCCAGCAGCTTAGTTTTAGGGTCTCGGGATACGCAGTATTTT. Residues: CASSLVLGSRDTQYF.

This chain joins TRBV19 and TRBJ2-1; TRBD2 matches 10 bases. The CDR3 is 15 residues long. The V gene end was trimmed by 4 bases and the J gene end by 4 bases; junction bases not matched to a gene: 4. From germline, CDR1 is LNHDA and CDR2 SQIVND (reference sequence). The CDR3 loop reads CASSKGLAFYNEQFF. In DNA form, the CDR3 reads TGTGCCAGTAGTAAGGGACTAGCGTTTTACAATGAGCAGTTCTTC.

Only one count was recorded for this clone. This rearrangement joins TRBV6-5 to TRBJ1-5; D unresolved. Germline loops: CDR1 MNHEY, CDR2 SVGAGI. V was clipped by 8 bases and J by 0 bases, with 14 bases between them. The CDR3 is 15 amino acids. The CDR3 region has the DNA TGTGCCAGCGTGGGGTGGACCGTTAGCAATCAGCCCCAGCATTTT. Its protein product is CASVGWTVSNQPQHF.

This clone was recorded only once. V and J are TRBV6-5 and TRBJ2-7, with D possibly being TRBD1 or TRBD2 (7 bases each). The germline V gene encodes CDR1 MNHEY and CDR2 SVGAGI. With 6 bases removed from V and 4 bases from J, the gap between germline ends came to 19 bases. The CDR3 has 15 residues. Written as DNA, the CDR3 is TGTGCCAGCAGACTAGACAGGGTGGGACTATACGAGCAGTACTTC. Protein product: CASRLDRVGLYEQYF.

V usage is TRBV7-9 and J usage is TRBJ2-4; 11 bases are a match to TRBD1. CDR1 and CDR2 from the germline V gene are SEHNR and FQNEAQ (reference sequence). V dropped 6 bases and J dropped 7; count of bases not matched to a gene: 5. The CDR3 sequence is 14 residues long. CDR3 nucleotide sequence: TGTGCCAGCAGAGCCGGGACAGGGGGGAACATTCAGTACTTC. This codes for CASRAGTGGNIQYF.

CDR3 in amino acids: CASSPGGYNEQFF. The CDR3 DNA is TGTGCCAGCAGTCCGGGAGGGTACAATGAGCAGTTCTTC. The chain employs TRBV6-2 or TRBV6-3 and TRBJ2-1; 8 positions match TRBD2. J was trimmed by 4 bases and V by 5 bases; bases with no gene match: 1. The CDR3 has 13 amino acids. From germline, CDR1 is MNHEY and CDR2 SVGEGT.

This clone was detected once. V is TRBV21-1 and J is TRBJ2-2; TRBD2 is the table's D call and was not checked against the DNA. TRBV21-1 constitutes a pseudogene. This CDR3 comprises 14 residues. The CDR3 here is CASSKDPDTGELFF. The DNA for the CDR3 is TGTGCCAGCAGCAAAGATCCGGACACCGGGGAGCTGTTTTTT.

CDR3 sequence reads: CASSFWESTGELFF. Written as DNA, the CDR3 is TGTGCCAGCAGCTTTTGGGAGAGCACCGGGGAGCTGTTTTTT. The V call is TRBV5-4, the J call TRBJ2-2; TRBD2 might be the D (5 bases). The CDR3 totals 14 residues. Trimming pared 2 bases from V and 4 bases from J, leaving 9 bases between. From germline, CDR1 is SGHNT and CDR2 YYREEE (reference sequence).

The V call is TRBV5-4, the J call TRBJ2-7; tentatively, D is TRBD1 (5 bases). V lost 3 bases, J lost 3 bases, and 7 bases lay in between. Looked up from germline, CDR1 is SGHNT and CDR2 is YYREEE (reference sequence). This CDR3 contains 12 residues. Here the CDR3 reads CASSSRGYEQYF. For the CDR3, the DNA is TGTGCCAGCAGCTCAAGGGGCTACGAGCAGTACTTC.

This chain joins TRBV23-1 and TRBJ2-1, with TRBD2 identical over 13 bases. Being an ORF, TRBV23-1 has a function that is uncertain. The CDR3 extends over 14 amino acids. With 7 bases clipped from V and 6 bases from J, the junction kept 3 bases outside the gene matches. In DNA form, the CDR3 reads TGCGCCAGCACCCGGACTAGCGGGAGCAATGAGCAGTTCTTC. This translates into CASTRTSGSNEQFF.

The chain combines TRBV9 with TRBJ1-3; D gene ambiguous. V gave up 3 bases and J gave up 0 bases, with 13 bases separating them. The CDR3 spans 16 residues. Germline lookup yields CDR1 SGDLS and CDR2 YYNGEE. The CDR3 sequence is CASSDRIDSSGNTIYF. The CDR3 DNA follows: TGTGCCAGCAGCGATAGAATCGATAGCTCTGGAAACACCATATATTTT.

The chain recombines TRBV19 with TRBJ2-2, with D hard to call. Germline values: CDR1 LNHDA, CDR2 SQIVND (reference sequence). The CDR3 is 14 amino acids. Trimming stripped 10 bases from V and 5 bases from J, with 17 bases between. The CDR3 here is CATQTAVLTGELFF. The CDR3 nucleotides are TGTGCCACCCAAACTGCCGTCCTAACCGGGGAGCTGTTTTTT.

The chain carries TRBV29-1 and TRBJ2-7, with TRBD1 identical over 7 bases. With 4 bases clipped from V and 3 bases from J, the junction kept 3 bases outside the gene matches. This CDR3 region has 12 residues. Germline CDR1 is SQVTM and CDR2 is ANQGSEA. CDR3 bases: TGCAGCGTTGTCCGGGACAGCTACGAGCAGTACTTC. Protein: CSVVRDSYEQYF.

J is TRBJ1-1 and V is TRBV24-1; D is perhaps TRBD1 (6 bases). Germline V gene sequence: CDR1 KGHDR, CDR2 SFDVKD. The CDR3 has 16 residues. V lost 5 bases and J lost 1, with 16 bases in between. The CDR3 protein is CATSASRGGRNTEAFF. In DNA, the CDR3 is TGTGCCACCAGTGCGTCCAGGGGCGGAAGGAACACTGAAGCTTTCTTT.

V gene TRBV9 combines with J gene TRBJ1-2; D not certain. V shed 0 bases and J shed 4 bases, with 10 bases lying between them. The CDR3 runs 14 residues. The germline gives CDR1 SGDLS, CDR2 YYNGEE. The CDR3 protein is CASSVGSGFYGYTF. In nucleotides, the CDR3 is TGTGCCAGCAGCGTAGGGTCCGGGTTCTATGGCTACACCTTC.

This chain's CDR3 is CASKGQFNQPQHF. The CDR3 DNA follows: TGTGCCAGCAAGGGACAGTTTAATCAGCCCCAGCATTTT. The chain carries TRBV19 and TRBJ1-5; 7 bases map to TRBD1. Trimming took 9 bases from V and 4 from J; bases not matched to a gene: 6. The CDR3 contains 13 residues. The germline CDR1 and CDR2 sequences are LNHDA and SQIVND (reference sequence).

The rearrangement uses TRBV28 and TRBJ2-1, with 11 bases identical to TRBD2. Germline CDR1 MDHEN, CDR2 SYDVKM. V gave up 7 bases and J gave up 8 bases; unmatched junction bases: 34. CDR3 size: 23 residues. The CDR3 bases are TGTGCCAGCACCAGCAGTTTTTGGGTTACGGGTAGCGGGAGGGCCGACTTAGCGGATGAGCAGTTCTTC. Protein: CASTSSFWVTGSGRADLADEQFF.

This clone was counted only a few times. The rearrangement joins TRBV7-9 to TRBJ1-5, with a possible D match to TRBD1 (5 bases). CDR3 length: 13 amino acids. Trimming removed 5 bases from V and 6 bases from J, with 11 bases in between. Per the germline V gene, CDR1 is SEHNR and CDR2 is FQNEAQ (reference sequence). The CDR3 DNA reads as TGTGCCAGCAGCCGGGACGGCGGTCAGCCCCAGCATTTT. It yields the protein CASSRDGGQPQHF.

V is TRBV14 and J is TRBJ2-7; D could derive from TRBD1 or TRBD2 (5 bases each). This CDR3 contains 16 residues. V was pared by 1 base and J by 4 bases, with 17 bases between. Per the germline V gene, CDR1 is SGHDN and CDR2 is FVKESK. CDR3 in amino acids: CASSQGEPGLSYEQYF. For the CDR3, the DNA is TGTGCCAGCAGCCAAGGGGAACCGGGGCTCTCGTACGAGCAGTACTTC.

The gene calls are TRBV9 and TRBJ2-2, with 11 bases that match TRBD2. V gave up 3 bases and J gave up 0 bases; unmatched junction bases: 4. The CDR3 totals 17 residues. The germline V gene encodes CDR1 SGDLS and CDR2 YYNGEE. The CDR3, as DNA: TGTGCCAGCAGCGGTCGACTAGCGGGAACGAACACCGGGGAGCTGTTTTTT. This codes for CASSGRLAGTNTGELFF.

This chain links TRBV9 with TRBJ2-7; TRBD1 is a possible D gene (5 bases). V shed 0 bases and J shed 0 bases, with 13 bases lying between them. From germline, CDR1 is SGDLS and CDR2 YYNGEE. The CDR3 spans 16 residues. This CDR3 reads CASSVAKGIISYEQYF. The CDR3 region has the DNA TGTGCCAGCAGCGTAGCTAAGGGGATCATCTCCTACGAGCAGTACTTC.

The chain links TRBV28 to TRBJ2-1; no clear D. Germline V CDR1 and CDR2: MDHEN, SYDVKM. The CDR3 covers 13 residues. Trimming took 5 bases from V and 2 from J, leaving 7 bases between them. CDR3 DNA sequence: TGTGCCAGCAGTACCGGACCCTACAATGAGCAGTTCTTC. Amino acid sequence: CASSTGPYNEQFF. Combining the CDR3 with reference TRBV28 and TRBJ2-1 gives the whole variable domain DVKVTQSSRYLVKRTGEKVFLECVQDMDHENMFWYRQDPGLGLRLIYFSYDVKMKEKGDIPEGYSVSREKKERFSLILESASTNQTSMYLCASSTGPYNEQFFGPGTRLTVL.

The chain couples TRBV5-1 to TRBJ2-7, with TRBD1 matching over 8 bases. CDR1 is SGHRS, CDR2 YFSETQ, per germline. The CDR3 consists of 15 residues. With 3 bases clipped from V and 4 bases from J, the junction kept 9 bases outside the gene matches. CDR3 protein: CASSWGTGDVYEQYF. In DNA, the CDR3 is TGCGCCAGCAGCTGGGGGACAGGAGATGTATACGAGCAGTACTTC.

The rearrangement joins TRBV15 to TRBJ1-1; the D is unclear. The V gene's germline CDR1 is LNHNV and CDR2 YYDKDF (reference sequence). V shed 5 bases and J shed 3 bases, with 10 bases lying between them. This CDR3 is 13 amino acids long. In DNA, the CDR3 is TGTGCCACCAGCCGGTCGATTTACACTGAAGCTTTCTTT. This sequence encodes CATSRSIYTEAFF.

V is TRBV24-1 and J is TRBJ2-3; D might be TRBD2 (5 bases). V lost 9 bases and J 5 bases, leaving 11 bases between the germline ends. This CDR3 has 12 amino acids. Germline V gives CDR1 KGHDR, CDR2 SFDVKD. The CDR3 loop reads CATARAGDTQYF. The CDR3 nucleotides are TGTGCCACCGCGAGGGCGGGAGATACGCAGTATTTT.

The chain uses TRBV6-5 and TRBJ1-4, with D maybe TRBD1 (6 bases). The CDR3 has 12 residues. V lost 6 bases, J lost 8 bases, and 10 bases lay in between. CDR1 is MNHEY, CDR2 SVGAGI, per germline. DNA of the CDR3: TGTGCCAGCAGGGCTACAGGGGAAAAACTGTTTTTT. Amino acids: CASRATGEKLFF.

The rearrangement joins TRBV28 to TRBJ1-5; a weak D match, TRBD1 (5 bases). Germline-derived CDR1 and CDR2 are MDHEN and SYDVKM. Trimming removed 9 bases from V and 6 bases from J, with 12 bases in between. The CDR3 spans 12 residues. In nucleotides, the CDR3 is TGTGCCAGTTCGGGGGTCGGTCAGCCCCAGCATTTT. It is translated as CASSGVGQPQHF. Using reference TRBV28 and TRBJ1-5 for the parts outside the CDR3, the full variable domain is DVKVTQSSRYLVKRTGEKVFLECVQDMDHENMFWYRQDPGLGLRLIYFSYDVKMKEKGDIPEGYSVSREKKERFSLILESASTNQTSMYLCASSGVGQPQHFGDGTRLSIL.

CDR3 loop: CASSGQGAHTGELFF. CDR3 nucleotide sequence: TGTGCCAGCAGCGGACAGGGGGCACACACCGGGGAGCTGTTTTTT. The chain has TRBV2 and TRBJ2-2, with 11 bases that match TRBD1. The germline V gene encodes CDR1 SNHLY and CDR2 FYNNEI. The CDR3 is 15 residues long. Trimming at V came to 6 bases and at J to 3 bases, leaving 3 bases not matched to a gene.

The V gene is TRBV6-4, the J gene TRBJ2-5, with 12 nucleotides matching TRBD2. This CDR3 contains 18 residues. V lost 6 bases and J lost 5; bases outside the gene matches: 16. The V gene's germline CDR1 is MRHNA and CDR2 SNTAGT. CDR3 in amino acids: CASRTGTSGRGWGETQYF. The CDR3 coding sequence is TGTGCCAGCAGGACCGGGACTAGCGGGCGGGGTTGGGGTGAGACCCAGTACTTC.